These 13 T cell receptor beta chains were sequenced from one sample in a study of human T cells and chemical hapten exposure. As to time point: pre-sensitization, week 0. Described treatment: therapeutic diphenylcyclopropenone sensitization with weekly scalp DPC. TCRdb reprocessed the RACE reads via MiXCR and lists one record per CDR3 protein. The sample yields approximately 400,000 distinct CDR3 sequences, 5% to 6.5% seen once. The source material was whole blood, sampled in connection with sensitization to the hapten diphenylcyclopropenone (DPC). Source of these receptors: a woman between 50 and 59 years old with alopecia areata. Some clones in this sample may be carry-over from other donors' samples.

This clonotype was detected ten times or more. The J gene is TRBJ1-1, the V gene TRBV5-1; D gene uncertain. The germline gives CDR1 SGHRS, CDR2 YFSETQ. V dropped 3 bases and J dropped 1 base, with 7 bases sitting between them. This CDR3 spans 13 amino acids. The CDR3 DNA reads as TGCGCCAGCAGCTCACCACCGAACACTGAAGCTTTCTTT. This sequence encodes CASSSPPNTEAFF.

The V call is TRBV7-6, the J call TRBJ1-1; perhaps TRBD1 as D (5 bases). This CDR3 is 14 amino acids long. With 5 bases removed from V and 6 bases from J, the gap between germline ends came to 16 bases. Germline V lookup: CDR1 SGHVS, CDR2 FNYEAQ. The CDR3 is CASSQFRDYPEAFF. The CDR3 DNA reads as TGTGCCAGCAGCCAATTCCGGGACTACCCTGAAGCTTTCTTT. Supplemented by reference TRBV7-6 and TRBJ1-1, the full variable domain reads GAGVSQSPRYKVTKRGQDVALRCDPISGHVSLYWYRQALGQGPEFLTYFNYEAQQDKSGLPNDRFSAERPEGSISTLTIQRTEQRDSAMYRCASSQFRDYPEAFFGQGTRLTVV.

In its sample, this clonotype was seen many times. The CDR3, as DNA: TGTGCCAGCAGTTGGGGCGGAAGCTCTGGGGCCAACGTCCTGACTTTC. This sequence encodes CASSWGGSSGANVLTF. V is TRBV28 and J is TRBJ2-6; a possible D gene is TRBD1 (5 bases). The V and J ends lost 4 bases and 0 bases respectively, with 10 bases between them. Germline V CDR1 and CDR2: MDHEN, SYDVKM. The CDR3 covers 16 residues. Based on the CDR3 plus reference TRBV28 and TRBJ2-6, the full variable domain is DVKVTQSSRYLVKRTGEKVFLECVQDMDHENMFWYRQDPGLGLRLIYFSYDVKMKEKGDIPEGYSVSREKKERFSLILESASTNQTSMYLCASSWGGSSGANVLTFGAGSRLTVL.

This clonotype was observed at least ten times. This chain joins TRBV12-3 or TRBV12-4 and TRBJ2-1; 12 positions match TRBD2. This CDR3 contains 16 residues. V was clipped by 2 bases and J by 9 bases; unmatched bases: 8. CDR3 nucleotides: TGTGCCAGCAGTTTAATGGGCCTAGCGGGAGGGGGTGAGCAGTTCTTC. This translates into CASSLMGLAGGGEQFF.

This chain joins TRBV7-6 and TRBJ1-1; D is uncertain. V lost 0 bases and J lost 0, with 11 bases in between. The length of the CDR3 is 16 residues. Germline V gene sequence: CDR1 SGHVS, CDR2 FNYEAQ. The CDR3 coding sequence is TGTGCCAGCAGCTTAGCGGGTGGTGGGATGAACACTGAAGCTTTCTTT. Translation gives CASSLAGGGMNTEAFF.

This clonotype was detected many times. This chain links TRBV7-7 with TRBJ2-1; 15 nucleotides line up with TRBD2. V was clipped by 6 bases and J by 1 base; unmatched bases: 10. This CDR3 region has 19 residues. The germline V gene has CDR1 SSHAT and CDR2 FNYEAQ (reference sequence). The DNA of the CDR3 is TGTGCCAGCAGTCCGAGGACTAGCGGGAGGGCCGGGTCCTACAATGAGCAGTTCTTC. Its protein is CASSPRTSGRAGSYNEQFF.

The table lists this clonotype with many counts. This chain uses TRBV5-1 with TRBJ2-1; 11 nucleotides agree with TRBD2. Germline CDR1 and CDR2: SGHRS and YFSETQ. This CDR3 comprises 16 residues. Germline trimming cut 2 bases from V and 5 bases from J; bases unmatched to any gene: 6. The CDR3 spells CASSFNSGGAHNEQFF. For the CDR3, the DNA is TGCGCCAGCAGCTTTAATAGCGGGGGGGCCCACAATGAGCAGTTCTTC.

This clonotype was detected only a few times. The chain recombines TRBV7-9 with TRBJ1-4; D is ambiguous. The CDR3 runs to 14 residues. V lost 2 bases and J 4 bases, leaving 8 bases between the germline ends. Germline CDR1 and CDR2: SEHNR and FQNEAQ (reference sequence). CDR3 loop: CASSLNGYNEKLFF. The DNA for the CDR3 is TGTGCCAGCAGCTTAAATGGGTATAATGAAAAACTGTTTTTT.

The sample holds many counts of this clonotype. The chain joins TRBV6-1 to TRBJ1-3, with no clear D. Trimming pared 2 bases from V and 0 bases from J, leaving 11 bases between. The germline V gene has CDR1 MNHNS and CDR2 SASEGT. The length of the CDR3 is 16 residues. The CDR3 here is CASSEYPLSSGNTIYF. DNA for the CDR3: TGTGCCAGCAGTGAATACCCGCTCAGCTCTGGAAACACCATATATTTT.

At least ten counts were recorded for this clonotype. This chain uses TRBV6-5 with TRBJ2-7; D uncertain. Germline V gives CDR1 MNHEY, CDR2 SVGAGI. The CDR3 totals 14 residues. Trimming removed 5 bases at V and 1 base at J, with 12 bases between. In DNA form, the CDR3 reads TGTGCCAGCAGTCCGCGGACGGTTTCCTACGAGCAGTACTTC. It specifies CASSPRTVSYEQYF.

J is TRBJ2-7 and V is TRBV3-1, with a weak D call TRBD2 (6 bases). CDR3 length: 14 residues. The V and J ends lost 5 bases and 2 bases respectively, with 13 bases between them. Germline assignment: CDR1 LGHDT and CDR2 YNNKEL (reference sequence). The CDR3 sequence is CASSLRDSPYEQYF. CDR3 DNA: TGTGCCAGCAGCTTGCGGGACTCCCCCTACGAGCAGTACTTC.

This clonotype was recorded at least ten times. The DNA for the CDR3 is TGCAGTGTGGGCCCGAGCGATGCATATGAGCAGTTCTTC. Residues: CSVGPSDAYEQFF. The V call is TRBV20-1, the J call TRBJ2-1; no reliable D call. The CDR3 is made up of 13 amino acids. Per the germline V gene, CDR1 is DFQATT and CDR2 is SNEGSKA (reference sequence). V was cut by 7 bases and J by 8 bases, with 18 bases left in between.

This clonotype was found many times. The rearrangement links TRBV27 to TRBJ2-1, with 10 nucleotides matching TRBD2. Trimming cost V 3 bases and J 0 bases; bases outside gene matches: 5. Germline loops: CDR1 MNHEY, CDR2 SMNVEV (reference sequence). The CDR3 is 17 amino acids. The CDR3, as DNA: TGTGCCAGCAGTTTGGAGTCTAGCGGGAGCTCCTACAATGAGCAGTTCTTC. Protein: CASSLESSGSSYNEQFF.